This passage covers 28 T cell receptor beta chains from one sample sequenced in a study of OX40 agonist ivuxolimab in advanced cancers. Sequenced by immunoSEQ multiplex PCR; TCRdb stores in-frame clones only, minus some. Here the sample spans roughly 75,000 clones, more than 70% being singletons. The sequencing here drew on CD4+ or CD8+ T cells sorted from blood, taken in a trial of the OX40 agonist ivuxolimab. The receptors here all came from an adult with an advanced solid tumor such as melanoma, head and neck, liver or kidney cancer.

In DNA form, the CDR3 reads TGTGCCAGCAGCTTAGCGATGGGGGGAAGCTTTGAAGCTTTCTTT. This translates into CASSLAMGGSFEAFF. The chain uses TRBV7-2 and TRBJ1-1, with D perhaps TRBD1 (5 bases). The CDR3 has 15 residues. V was clipped by 0 bases and J by 7 bases, with 15 bases between them. Germline V CDR1 and CDR2: SGHTA, FQGNSA.

The gene calls are TRBV11-3 and TRBJ2-5; 7 bases map to TRBD1. The CDR3 contains 14 residues. The V gene's germline CDR1 is SGHNT and CDR2 YENEEA. V dropped 5 bases and J dropped 0; count of bases not matched to a gene: 3. CDR3 sequence: CASSRGQHQETQYF. The CDR3 DNA sequence: TGTGCCAGCAGCCGGGGACAGCACCAAGAGACCCAGTACTTC. The variable domain in full, completed from reference TRBV11-3 and TRBJ2-5, reads EAGVVQSPRYKIIEKKQPVAFWCNPISGHNTLYWYLQNLGQGPELLIRYENEEAVDDSQLPKDRFSAERLKGVDSTLKIQPAELGDSAVYLCASSRGQHQETQYFGPGTRLLVL.

The rearrangement joins TRBV25-1 to TRBJ2-5; a possible D gene is TRBD2 (5 bases). In germline, CDR1 is MGHDK, CDR2 SYGVNS. Trimming shortened V by 6 bases and J by 1 base, and 9 bases separated the two germline ends. This CDR3 contains 13 residues. CDR3: CASRRGSQETQYF. The CDR3 DNA follows: TGTGCCAGCAGGAGAGGGAGCCAAGAGACCCAGTACTTC.

The chain carries TRBV6-5 and TRBJ1-2; a possible D gene is TRBD1 (6 bases). Trimming took off 0 bases at V and 7 bases at J, with 12 bases between the two ends. The CDR3 loop spans 14 amino acids. Germline V gene lookup returns CDR1 MNHEY and CDR2 SVGAGI. The CDR3 nucleotides are TGTGCCAGCAGTTACTCCAGGGGAATGTCTGGCTACACCTTC. This sequence encodes CASSYSRGMSGYTF.

Worth noting for this clone: This specimen includes other DNA sequences encoding the same CDR3. V usage is TRBV5-6 and J usage is TRBJ1-1; D is unclear. CDR3 length: 14 residues. V shed 2 bases and J shed 0 bases, with 8 bases lying between them. Germline CDR1 SGHDT, CDR2 YYEEEE. CDR3 protein: CASSLGRLNTEAFF. CDR3 coding DNA: TGTGCCAGCAGCTTAGGCAGATTGAACACTGAAGCTTTCTTT.

In regard to this clone: It is likely a read error, because the conserved phenylalanine at the end of the CDR3 is missing. Because the CDR3's place on the DNA is in doubt, the DNA is left out and the CDR3 is given as listed by TCRdb. The V gene is TRBV5-5, the J gene TRBJ2-6; the table gives TRBD2 as D, unverified against the DNA. The CDR3 is made up of 9 amino acids, end residues included. Germline-derived CDR1 and CDR2 are SGHKS and YYEKEE (reference sequence). CDR3 region: CASFGGSGG.

The chain couples TRBV4-1 to TRBJ1-1; the D gene is possibly TRBD1 (5 bases). Germline CDR1 reads MGHRA; CDR2 reads YSYEKL. The CDR3 is 15 amino acids. V was pared by 0 bases and J by 6 bases, with 14 bases between. In DNA form, the CDR3 reads TGCGCCAGCAGCCAAGATGTCCGGGGGTCGGCTGAAGCTTTCTTT. Amino acid sequence: CASSQDVRGSAEAFF.

This clone was observed a handful of times. The chain employs TRBV5-5 and TRBJ2-3; D ambiguous. Germline lookup yields CDR1 SGHKS and CDR2 YYEKEE (reference sequence). This CDR3 region has 14 residues. Trimming removed 4 bases at V and 1 base at J, with 10 bases between. Written as DNA, the CDR3 is TGTGCCAGCAGCCCCAGCGCGGGCACAGATACGCAGTATTTT. Translated, it gives CASSPSAGTDTQYF.

This clone was counted a single time. The V call is TRBV2, the J call TRBJ2-3; 7 nucleotides align to TRBD1. Germline CDR1 reads SNHLY; CDR2 reads FYNNEI. CDR3 size: 14 residues. Trimming took 5 bases from V and 1 from J; bases not matched to a gene: 3. CDR3 region: CASSLTGGTDTQYF. Written as DNA, the CDR3 is TGTGCCAGCAGTTTAACAGGGGGCACAGATACGCAGTATTTT.

In this sample, this clone turned up a few times. The V gene is TRBV4-1, the J gene TRBJ2-2; 9 bases map to TRBD1. This CDR3 region has 15 residues. CDR1 and CDR2 from the germline V gene are MGHRA and YSYEKL. J gave up 3 bases and V 4 bases, and 3 bases lay outside the gene matches. This chain's CDR3 is CASSRDRVHTGELFF. CDR3 DNA: TGCGCCAGCAGCCGGGACAGGGTCCACACCGGGGAGCTGTTTTTT.

This clone was detected only once. The rearrangement joins TRBV5-1 to TRBJ2-2; D gene uncertain. This CDR3 is 15 amino acids long. Trimming left V 4 bases short and J 5 bases short, with 15 bases between. CDR1 SGHRS and CDR2 YFSETQ come from the germline V gene. CDR3 DNA sequence: TGCGCCAGCAGCGGAACGGGTCAAAAAACCGGGGAGCTGTTTTTT. Protein: CASSGTGQKTGELFF.

The chain recombines TRBV7-2 with TRBJ1-6; weak D call: TRBD1 (6 bases). CDR1 and CDR2 from the germline V gene are SGHTA and FQGNSA. The CDR3 extends over 16 amino acids. V gave up 0 bases and J gave up 6 bases, with 12 bases separating them. CDR3 coding DNA: TGTGCCAGCAGCTTAGCGCAGGGGAGCCTTAATTCACCCCTCCACTTT. Translation gives CASSLAQGSLNSPLHF.

The rearrangement links TRBV7-9 to TRBJ1-2; TRBD1 matches 12 bases. V was clipped by 5 bases and J by 7 bases; unmatched bases: 11. The V gene's germline CDR1 is SEHNR and CDR2 FQNEAQ (reference sequence). The CDR3 has 16 amino acids. The CDR3 here is CASSHNRDRGQSGYTF. The CDR3 coding sequence is TGTGCCAGCAGCCATAATAGGGACAGGGGGCAGAGTGGCTACACCTTC.

V is TRBV7-2 and J is TRBJ2-2; the match to TRBD2 covers 7 bases. V lost 7 bases to trimming and J lost 8 bases; unmatched junction nucleotides: 10. From germline, CDR1 is SGHTA and CDR2 FQGNSA. The CDR3 sequence is 14 residues long. This CDR3 is CASNERGGVGELFF. CDR3 DNA sequence: TGTGCCAGCAACGAGAGGGGAGGGGTGGGGGAGCTGTTTTTT. The variable domain in full, with the rest retrieved from reference TRBV7-2 and TRBJ2-2, is GAGVSQSPSNKVTEKGKDVELRCDPISGHTALYWYRQSLGQGLEFLIYFQGNSAPDKSGLPSDRFSAERTGGSVSTLTIQRTQQEDSAVYLCASNERGGVGELFFGEGSRLTVL.

CDR3 region: CASSNAGGTRGYTF. CDR3 DNA: TGTGCCAGCAGTAATGCGGGCGGGACCCGTGGCTACACCTTC. This chain connects TRBV27 to TRBJ1-2, with D possibly matching TRBD1 (5 bases). The CDR3 is 14 amino acids. Germline values: CDR1 MNHEY, CDR2 SMNVEV (reference sequence). Trimming took 5 bases from V and 7 from J, leaving 17 bases between them.

This chain joins TRBV5-1 and TRBJ1-4, with no clear D. The V gene lost 0 bases and the J gene lost 0 bases, with 9 bases spanning the gap. The CDR3 runs to 16 residues. The V gene's germline CDR1 is SGHRS and CDR2 YFSETQ. CDR3 DNA: TGCGCCAGCAGCTTGGAACAGCCCGCAACTAATGAAAAACTGTTTTTT. The encoded protein is CASSLEQPATNEKLFF.

The chain joins TRBV19 to TRBJ2-3; 7 nucleotides match TRBD1. This CDR3 is 14 amino acids long. The germline gives CDR1 LNHDA, CDR2 SQIVND (reference sequence). The trim removed 7 bases at V and 1 base at J, leaving 5 bases unmatched. The CDR3 nucleotides are TGTGCCAGTACCGATGACAGGGGCACAGATACGCAGTATTTT. It yields the protein CASTDDRGTDTQYF.

This sequence joins TRBV6-5 and TRBJ2-7; D unclear. This CDR3 is built from 12 residues. Trimming removed 6 bases from V and 7 bases from J, with 13 bases in between. CDR1 and CDR2 from the germline V gene are MNHEY and SVGAGI. The CDR3 DNA reads TGTGCCAGCAGGGGAAGTATTGGGGAGCAGTACTTC. Translating it yields CASRGSIGEQYF.

This clone was observed a single time. The chain uses TRBV11-2 and TRBJ2-3; 7 bases line up with TRBD2. Germline CDR1 is SGHAT and CDR2 is FQNNGV. J was trimmed by 4 bases and V by 1 base; bases with no gene match: 8. This CDR3 is 16 amino acids long. The CDR3 region is CASSLVRRAGADTQYF. The DNA of the CDR3 is TGTGCCAGCAGCTTAGTGAGGCGGGCGGGAGCAGATACGCAGTATTTT.

V usage is TRBV5-6 and J usage is TRBJ2-3; weak D call: TRBD1 (5 bases). The CDR3 length is 14 residues. Per the germline V gene, CDR1 is SGHDT and CDR2 is YYEEEE. V lost 6 bases and J 9 bases, leaving 20 bases between the germline ends. The CDR3 nucleotides are TGTGCCAGCAACGGACACACTGGGTCGAGGACGCAGTATTTT. Amino acid sequence: CASNGHTGSRTQYF.

The chain carries TRBV6-1 and TRBJ1-1, with a weak D call TRBD1 (5 bases). This CDR3 comprises 18 residues. Germline assignment: CDR1 MNHNS and CDR2 SASEGT. With 2 bases removed from V and 4 bases from J, the gap between germline ends came to 23 bases. CDR3 sequence reads: CASSERLQPGLIPTEAFF. CDR3 DNA: TGTGCCAGCAGTGAACGCCTTCAACCGGGACTCATTCCCACTGAAGCTTTCTTT.

The chain uses TRBV6-4 and TRBJ2-3; 8 nucleotides agree with TRBD1. This CDR3 is built from 15 residues. After removal of 8 bases from V and 6 bases from J, the junction contained 13 bases not matched to a gene. The germline V gene encodes CDR1 MRHNA and CDR2 SNTAGT. The DNA for the CDR3 is TGTGCCAGCTCCTTGGGAGGACAGGGCGGGGATACGCAGTATTTT. This gives the protein CASSLGGQGGDTQYF.

V gene TRBV29-1 combines with J gene TRBJ2-1; no clear D. CDR3 length: 10 residues. Looked up from germline, CDR1 is SQVTM and CDR2 is ANQGSEA. V was cut by 5 bases and J by 5 bases, with 4 bases left in between. CDR3 loop: CSVSDNEQFF. CDR3 DNA: TGCAGCGTTTCGGACAATGAGCAGTTCTTC.

This clone appeared once. The rearrangement uses TRBV19 and TRBJ2-1, with 15 nucleotides matching TRBD2. This CDR3 has 19 residues. Unmatched junction bases numbered 8, after V lost 5 bases and J lost 0 bases. Germline CDR1 reads LNHDA; CDR2 reads SQIVND (reference sequence). This CDR3 is CASSWEGLAGGSSYNEQFF. CDR3 coding DNA: TGTGCCAGTAGTTGGGAGGGACTAGCGGGAGGTAGCTCCTACAATGAGCAGTTCTTC.

The chain carries TRBV5-4 and TRBJ1-4; D may be TRBD1 (6 bases). This CDR3 contains 16 residues. Germline values: CDR1 SGHNT, CDR2 YYREEE (reference sequence). Trimming cost V 6 bases and J 2 bases, with 17 bases left between them. DNA for the CDR3: TGTGCCAGCAAGGCTACAGGGCGCGCTACTAATGAAAAACTGTTTTTT. This sequence encodes CASKATGRATNEKLFF.

The chain links TRBV18 to TRBJ2-5; the match to TRBD2 covers 15 bases. Germline CDR1 reads KGHSH; CDR2 reads LQKENI. The V and J ends lost 4 bases and 2 bases, in that order; junction bases with no gene match: 8. The CDR3 has 18 residues. For the CDR3, the DNA is TGTGCCAGCTCACGCCCGGGACTAGCGGGAGGCTCTCAAGAGACCCAGTACTTC. It is translated as CASSRPGLAGGSQETQYF. The full variable domain, rest sourced from reference TRBV18 and TRBJ2-5, is NAGVMQNPRHLVRRRGQEARLRCSPMKGHSHVYWYRQLPEEGLKFMVYLQKENIIDESGMPKERFSAEFPKEGPSILRIQQVVRGDSAAYFCASSRPGLAGGSQETQYFGPGTRLLVL.

This clone has only one observation. This chain connects TRBV2 to TRBJ2-5; D not certain. The germline V and J ends were trimmed by 9 bases and 5 bases, with 13 bases remaining between them. The CDR3 covers 12 residues. From germline, CDR1 is SNHLY and CDR2 FYNNEI. CDR3 DNA sequence: TGTGCCAGTAGGGCGGCTGGGGAGACCCAGTACTTC. Translation gives CASRAAGETQYF.

V gene TRBV9 combines with J gene TRBJ1-1, with unresolved D. The CDR3 loop spans 12 amino acids. CDR1 is SGDLS, CDR2 YYNGEE, per germline. The V gene lost 4 bases and the J gene lost 1 base, with 5 bases spanning the gap. This CDR3 is CASSLSNTEAFF. DNA of the CDR3: TGTGCCAGCAGCCTTTCGAACACTGAAGCTTTCTTT. The complete variable domain, with remaining parts taken from reference TRBV9 and TRBJ1-1, reads DSGVTQTPKHLITATGQRVTLRCSPRSGDLSVYWYQQSLDQGLQFLIQYYNGEERAKGNILERFSAQQFPDLHSELNLSSLELGDSALYFCASSLSNTEAFFGQGTRLTVV.